The clone carrying this TCR beta chain was observed many times. TCRdb itself ran the 5' RACE reads through MiXCR, one entry per CDR3 protein. This sample carries about 240,000 distinct CDR3 sequences, about 10% of them seen once, and the ten largest clones take approximately 11%. The sample belongs to a study of identical twins. Germline CDR1 DFQATT, CDR2 SNEGSKA (reference sequence). V was pared by 3 bases and J by 9 bases, with 6 bases of the junction left unmatched. There are 13 residues in the CDR3. This clonotype originated in a man in his fifties or sixties in good health. The sample comprised memory T cells sorted from blood. This chain joins TRBV20-1 and TRBJ2-3; 10 positions agree with TRBD2. In DNA, the CDR3 is TGCAGTGCTAGTAGGGCTAGCGGGGGAACGCAGTATTTT. This codes for CSASRASGGTQYF.